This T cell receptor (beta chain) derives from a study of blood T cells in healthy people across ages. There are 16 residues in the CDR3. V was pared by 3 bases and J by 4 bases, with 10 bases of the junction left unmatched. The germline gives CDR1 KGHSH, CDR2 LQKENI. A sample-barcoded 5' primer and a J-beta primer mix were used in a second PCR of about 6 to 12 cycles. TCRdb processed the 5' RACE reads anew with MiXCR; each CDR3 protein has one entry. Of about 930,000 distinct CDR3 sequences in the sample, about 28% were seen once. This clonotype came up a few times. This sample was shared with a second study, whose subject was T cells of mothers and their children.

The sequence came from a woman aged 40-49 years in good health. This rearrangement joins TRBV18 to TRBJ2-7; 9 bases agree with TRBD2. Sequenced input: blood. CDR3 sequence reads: CASSPDSGGPHYEQYF. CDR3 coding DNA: TGTGCCAGCTCACCGGATAGCGGGGGACCTCATTACGAGCAGTACTTC.